This T cell receptor (beta chain) was recorded in a study of shared clonotypes between healthy human individuals. Method: immunoSEQ multiplex PCR; TCRdb's copy keeps in-frame clones and lacks some. The table has about 600,000 clones, roughly 97% seen once; the top ten hold around 0.057%. The V gene's germline CDR1 is LNHDA and CDR2 SQIVND (reference sequence). The CDR3 loop spans 15 amino acids. Losses at the gene ends were 3 bases for V and 5 bases for J; bases not matched to a gene: 6. Sequencing was done on a sample of naive CD4+ T cells sorted from blood. Sample subset: CD45RA+ positively selected. The chain is built from TRBV19 and TRBJ2-3, with TRBD1 matching 9 bases. The receptor was derived from a woman younger than 45 in good health. In DNA, the CDR3 is TGTGCCAGTAGTATCGGGGACAGGGATGAAGATACGCAGTATTTT. Amino acids: CASSIGDRDEDTQYF.